What follows are 25 T cell receptor beta chains derived from one specimen sequenced in a study of graft-versus-host responses after intestinal transplantation. The antigens of these receptors remain unknown. Measured with immunoSEQ multiplex PCR; TCRdb has only the in-frame clones, and not every one. The sample gives under 90,000 clones, 90% of which show up once; less than 5% is in the top ten. The specimen was unstimulated CD8+ T cells sorted from spleen or lymph node cells, collected before transplant. These TCRs come from a human donor who was the organ donor for an intestinal transplant.

This clone was detected once. V usage is TRBV27 and J usage is TRBJ1-6, with D possibly being TRBD1 (5 bases). The germline gives CDR1 MNHEY, CDR2 SMNVEV (reference sequence). The CDR3 is made up of 15 amino acids. The V end was cut by 3 bases, the J end by 6 bases, with 12 bases between. CDR3 bases: TGTGCCAGCAGTTTTGGAGGGGTGGGTAATTCACCCCTCCACTTT. Translating it yields CASSFGGVGNSPLHF.

This sequence joins TRBV27 and TRBJ2-1; 7 nucleotides match TRBD2. This CDR3 has 16 amino acids. The trim removed 1 base at V and 9 bases at J, leaving 12 bases unmatched. Per germline, CDR1 MNHEY and CDR2 SMNVEV (reference sequence). The CDR3 DNA follows: TGTGCCAGCAGTTTATTCGGCGGGGGTCCAAGGGTTGAGCAGTTCTTC. As protein: CASSLFGGGPRVEQFF.

The V call is TRBV5-1, the J call TRBJ2-3, with TRBD2 matching over 16 bases. The CDR3 contains 17 residues. V was clipped by 4 bases and J by 4 bases; unmatched bases: 6. CDR1 SGHRS and CDR2 YFSETQ come from the germline V gene. The CDR3 sequence: CASSAGTSGGAADTQYF. CDR3 DNA sequence: TGCGCCAGCAGCGCCGGGACTAGCGGGGGGGCCGCAGATACGCAGTATTTT.

In this sample, this clone turned up a few times. The chain is built from TRBV19 and TRBJ2-1; TRBD1 matches 8 bases. This CDR3 spans 14 amino acids. V shed 8 bases and J 4 bases; nucleotides not matched to a gene: 7. Germline V gene data show CDR1 as LNHDA and CDR2 as SQIVND (reference sequence). This CDR3 is CASGQGPLYNEQFF. The CDR3 DNA is TGTGCCAGTGGACAGGGACCCCTTTACAATGAGCAGTTCTTC.

The chain has TRBV7-2 and TRBJ2-7, with 7 positions matching TRBD2. V dropped 3 bases and J dropped 0; count of bases not matched to a gene: 5. The CDR3 runs 15 residues. Germline-derived CDR1 and CDR2 are SGHTA and FQGNSA. CDR3 loop: CASSLGGSSSYEQYV. In nucleotides, the CDR3 is TGTGCCAGCAGCTTGGGCGGGAGCAGCTCCTACGAGCAGTACGTC.

The J gene is TRBJ2-1, the V gene TRBV6-4, with 10 bases fitting TRBD2. Germline CDR1 reads MRHNA; CDR2 reads SNTAGT. The CDR3 length is 17 residues. J gave up 0 bases and V 4 bases, and 6 bases lay outside the gene matches. CDR3 residues: CASSGTSGSSSYNEQFF. CDR3 DNA: TGTGCCAGCAGTGGGACTAGCGGATCGAGCTCCTACAATGAGCAGTTCTTC.

The chain uses TRBV27 and TRBJ2-3; TRBD1 matches 9 bases. This CDR3 has 15 amino acids. V was pared by 5 bases and J by 3 bases, with 6 bases of the junction left unmatched. Germline assignment: CDR1 MNHEY and CDR2 SMNVEV (reference sequence). The CDR3 protein is CASSSTGGRTDTQYF. The CDR3 DNA follows: TGTGCCAGCAGTAGTACAGGGGGCAGGACAGATACGCAGTATTTT.

The chain joins TRBV7-6 to TRBJ2-3, with TRBD1 identical over 12 bases. Germline V gene sequence: CDR1 SGHVS, CDR2 FNYEAQ. The junction had 6 bases not matched to a gene; V was cut back by 3 bases and J by 2 bases. CDR3 length: 17 amino acids. The CDR3: CASSFGDRGLATDTQYF. CDR3 in DNA: TGTGCCAGCAGCTTTGGGGACAGGGGGCTTGCCACAGATACGCAGTATTTT.

The chain uses TRBV9 and TRBJ1-1; possibly TRBD1 for D (5 bases). Germline V gene lookup returns CDR1 SGDLS and CDR2 YYNGEE. The CDR3 has 14 residues. The germline V and J ends were trimmed by 4 bases and 2 bases, with 12 bases remaining between them. CDR3 bases: TGTGCCAGCAGCCTCCAGGGTCGAAACACTGAAGCTTTCTTT. This sequence encodes CASSLQGRNTEAFF.

The chain joins TRBV27 to TRBJ2-3, with D possibly TRBD1 on 6 matching bases. CDR1 is MNHEY and CDR2 is SMNVEV in the germline V gene (reference sequence). V lost 5 bases, J lost 5 bases, and 17 bases lay in between. This CDR3 contains 15 residues. DNA for the CDR3: TGTGCCAGCAGTCCGCCCCAGGGGCGAGGAGATACGCAGTATTTT. This encodes CASSPPQGRGDTQYF.

This clone came up once. The J gene is TRBJ2-1, the V gene TRBV5-6; D might be TRBD2 (6 bases). The CDR3 spans 13 residues. The V gene lost 1 base and the J gene lost 9 bases, with 11 bases spanning the gap. Germline CDR1 is SGHDT and CDR2 is YYEEEE. The CDR3 nucleotides read TGTGCCAGCAGCTTGACCCCCGGGGGTGAGCAGTTCTTC. Protein: CASSLTPGGEQFF. Complete variable domain (other parts from reference TRBV5-6 and TRBJ2-1): DAGVTQSPTHLIKTRGQQVTLRCSPKSGHDTVSWYQQALGQGPQFIFQYYEEEERQRGNFPDRFSGHQFPNYSSELNVNALLLGDSALYLCASSLTPGGEQFFGPGTRLTVL.

The J gene is TRBJ1-2, the V gene TRBV4-1; D ambiguous. CDR1 and CDR2 from the germline V gene are MGHRA and YSYEKL. Trimming stripped 1 base from V and 2 bases from J, with 11 bases between. This CDR3 comprises 15 residues. Written as DNA, the CDR3 is TGCGCCAGCAGCCAAGTGTTCCCTCGGAACTATGGCTACACCTTC. Translation gives CASSQVFPRNYGYTF.

This rearrangement joins TRBV4-1 to TRBJ1-5, with TRBD1 identical over 8 bases. This CDR3 is built from 20 residues. V was clipped by 0 bases and J by 2 bases; unmatched bases: 15. Germline V gene sequence: CDR1 MGHRA, CDR2 YSYEKL. The CDR3 DNA sequence: TGCGCCAGCAGCCAAGATTCAGTACAGGGGGGTTACCGTGGCAATCAGCCCCAGCATTTT. Translating gives CASSQDSVQGGYRGNQPQHF.

V usage is TRBV28 and J usage is TRBJ2-7; D uncertain. Trimming pared 3 bases from V and 0 bases from J, leaving 12 bases between. Germline CDR1 reads MDHEN; CDR2 reads SYDVKM. This CDR3 spans 15 amino acids. CDR3 residues: CASSLGRLPSYEQYV. As DNA, the CDR3 is TGTGCCAGCAGTTTGGGCAGGCTTCCCTCCTACGAGCAGTACGTC.

The V gene is TRBV6-1, the J gene TRBJ1-3, with TRBD1 as a possible D gene (5 bases). The V end was cut by 7 bases, the J end by 1 base, with 14 bases between. Germline values: CDR1 MNHNS, CDR2 SASEGT. The CDR3 is 15 amino acids. CDR3 DNA sequence: TGTGCCAGCACCCCGGACGGGGGATCTGGAAACACCATATATTTT. Its protein is CASTPDGGSGNTIYF.

V and J are TRBV11-2 and TRBJ2-7, with a possible D match to TRBD2 (7 bases). The V gene lost 6 bases and the J gene lost 5 bases, with 20 bases spanning the gap. CDR3 length: 15 amino acids. Looked up from germline, CDR1 is SGHAT and CDR2 is FQNNGV. CDR3 coding DNA: TGTGCCAGCAGGGGCAAGGGGGGGGCCCTCCACGAGCAGTACGTC. Protein sequence: CASRGKGGALHEQYV.

This clone came up a few times. The chain couples TRBV6-5 to TRBJ1-2, with D possibly TRBD1 on 6 matching bases. The V gene lost 6 bases and the J gene lost 5 bases, with 13 bases spanning the gap. The V gene's germline CDR1 is MNHEY and CDR2 SVGAGI. CDR3 length: 13 amino acids. CDR3 in amino acids: CASRGHGQYGYTF. CDR3 DNA sequence: TGTGCCAGCAGGGGCCACGGACAGTATGGCTACACCTTC.

The chain has TRBV7-8 and TRBJ2-7, with D unresolved. The CDR3 length is 16 residues. In germline, CDR1 is SGHVS, CDR2 FQNEAQ. Trimming removed 5 bases from V and 3 bases from J, with 20 bases in between. CDR3 amino acids: CASSKDGSIKYYEQYV. CDR3 in DNA: TGTGCCAGCAGCAAAGACGGCAGCATTAAGTACTACGAGCAGTACGTC.

The chain links TRBV6-1 to TRBJ2-7; TRBD1 matches at 8 bases. The CDR3 consists of 15 residues. Losses at the gene ends were 7 bases for V and 4 bases for J; bases not matched to a gene: 12. From germline, CDR1 is MNHNS and CDR2 SASEGT. CDR3 nucleotides: TGTGCCAGCAACGGCCGGACAGGGCTTGGGTACGAGCAGTACGTC. It encodes CASNGRTGLGYEQYV.

V gene TRBV6-1 combines with J gene TRBJ2-3; weak D call: TRBD2 (5 bases). Germline lookup yields CDR1 MNHNS and CDR2 SASEGT. The CDR3 totals 15 residues. The V end was cut by 8 bases, the J end by 5 bases, with 20 bases between. The CDR3 protein is CASLSGGGGGDTQYF. CDR3 coding DNA: TGTGCCAGCTTGTCAGGAGGCGGCGGTGGAGATACGCAGTATTTT.

V gene TRBV13 combines with J gene TRBJ2-7, with TRBD1 matching over 7 bases. CDR1 and CDR2 (germline): PRHDT, FYEKMQ (reference sequence). The CDR3 loop spans 14 amino acids. J lost 6 bases, V lost 5 bases, and 10 bases had no gene match. CDR3 sequence: CASSQDYRGGEQYV. The CDR3 coding sequence is TGTGCCAGCAGCCAAGACTACAGGGGTGGCGAGCAGTACGTC.

This clone was seen just once. The chain links TRBV2 to TRBJ2-1, with 13 bases fitting TRBD2. The CDR3 sequence is 15 residues long. Germline CDR1 reads SNHLY; CDR2 reads FYNNEI. Unmatched junction bases numbered 3, after V lost 5 bases and J lost 5 bases. CDR3 in amino acids: CASSRTSGGNNEQFF. The CDR3, as DNA: TGTGCCAGCAGTCGGACTAGCGGGGGTAACAATGAGCAGTTCTTC.

The rearrangement uses TRBV27 and TRBJ2-3, with D possibly being TRBD2 (7 bases). The CDR3 length is 14 residues. V was pared by 7 bases and J by 2 bases, with 13 bases between. The germline V gene encodes CDR1 MNHEY and CDR2 SMNVEV (reference sequence). The CDR3 here is CASIGGANTDTQYF. The CDR3 DNA reads as TGTGCCAGCATTGGGGGGGCAAACACAGATACGCAGTATTTT.

This rearrangement joins TRBV18 to TRBJ2-7, with a tentative D call TRBD1 (5 bases). Germline CDR1 KGHSH, CDR2 LQKENI. The V end lost 2 bases, the J end lost 5 bases, and 7 bases lay between the germline ends. This CDR3 contains 12 residues. Here the CDR3 reads CASSPGADEQYV. The CDR3, as DNA: TGTGCCAGCTCACCAGGGGCAGACGAGCAGTACGTC.

This clone was recorded only once. The chain employs TRBV13 and TRBJ2-3, with 9 bases aligning to TRBD1. The V gene's germline CDR1 is PRHDT and CDR2 FYEKMQ (reference sequence). CDR3 length: 15 residues. Unmatched junction bases numbered 4, after V lost 5 bases and J lost 1 base. CDR3 sequence (DNA): TGTGCCAGCAGCGAGGACAGGGGCGGCACAGATACGCAGTATTTT. Its translation is CASSEDRGGTDTQYF.